The sequence of this TCR beta chain was determined in a study of control samples from healthy donors and cancer patients. Generated by immunoSEQ multiplex PCR, the TCRdb table keeps only in-frame clones and is missing some. The sample comprises 95,000 to 150,000 clones, 90% to 95% of which are singletons, and less than 9% rests with the top ten. The junction had 4 bases not matched to a gene; V was cut back by 0 bases and J by 2 bases. Germline V gives CDR1 SGHDT, CDR2 YYEEEE. The CDR3 sequence is 15 residues long. The origin of this receptor is a woman between 18 and 30 years old in good health. Sequencing was performed on blood. The chain links TRBV5-6 to TRBJ2-5; 7 bases agree with TRBD2. This CDR3 is CASSLVVGGQETQYF. CDR3 nucleotide sequence: TGTGCCAGCAGCTTGGTGGTGGGGGGGCAAGAGACCCAGTACTTC.